This record covers a single TCR beta chain. Time point defined: pre-sensitization, week 0. The treatment denotes: therapeutic diphenylcyclopropenone sensitization with weekly scalp DPC. TCRdb reprocessed the RACE reads with MiXCR, giving one entry per CDR3 protein. Among 180,000 or so distinct CDR3 sequences listed, more than 25% were seen once. The data are from a study of human T cells and chemical hapten exposure. Germline-derived CDR1 and CDR2 are SGDLS and YYNGEE. The CDR3 is 14 residues long. Trimming took off 4 bases at V and 2 bases at J, with 11 bases between the two ends. The chain links TRBV9 to TRBJ2-3, with D tentatively TRBD2 (5 bases). This specimen was whole blood, taken in connection with sensitization to the hapten diphenylcyclopropenone (DPC). The sequence was obtained from a woman in her twenties or thirties with alopecia areata. Some clones in this sample may be carry-over from other donors' samples. Here the CDR3 DNA reads TGTGCCAGCAGCCCCGGACTCCACACAGATACGCAGTATTTT. Encoded protein: CASSPGLHTDTQYF.